Only a few counts were recorded for the clone carrying this T cell receptor (beta chain). The data were obtained in a study of molecular identifiers for immune sequencing clone quantification. Study context: Within a replicate experiment, RNA obtained from either approximately 20,000 or 98,000 naive CD8 cells was divided into five aliquots, and four of those aliquots were then sequenced.

Germline V lookup: CDR1 KGHSY, CDR2 FQNENV. The CDR3 runs 13 residues. V lost 6 bases, J lost 7 bases, and 3 bases stayed unmatched. MiXCR was run by TCRdb on the PCR reads, yielding one entry per CDR3 protein. Here the sample spans 400,000 to 600,000 distinct CDR3 sequences, under 30% being singletons. Sequencing input: naive CD8+ T cells from blood, with Jurkat cell RNA spiked in. The subset here: FACS-sorted CD8+CD4-CCR7+CD45RA+ naive T cells. This clonotype was obtained from a human donor in good health. Some libraries in this study had Jurkat cell RNA spiked in. The chain uses TRBV16 and TRBJ1-4, with 9 bases aligning to TRBD1. DNA for the CDR3: TGTGCCAGCAGGCGGACAGGGGTTGAAAAACTGTTTTTT. Its translation: CASRRTGVEKLFF.